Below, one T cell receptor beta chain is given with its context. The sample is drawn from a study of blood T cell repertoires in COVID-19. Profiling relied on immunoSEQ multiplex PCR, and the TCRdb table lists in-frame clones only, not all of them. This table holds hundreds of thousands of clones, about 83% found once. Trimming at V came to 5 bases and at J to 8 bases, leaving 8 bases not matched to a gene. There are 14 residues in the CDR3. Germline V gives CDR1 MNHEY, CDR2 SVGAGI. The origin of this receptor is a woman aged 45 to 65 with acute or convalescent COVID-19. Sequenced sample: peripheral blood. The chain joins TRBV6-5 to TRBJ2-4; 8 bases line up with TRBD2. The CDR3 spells CASSTGGAGHIQYF. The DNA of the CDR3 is TGTGCCAGCAGTACGGGAGGGGCTGGGCACATTCAGTACTTC.